This TCR beta chain was captured by sequencing in a study of blood T cell repertoires in COVID-19. For the study at large: Samples representing acute and convalescent COVID-19 were sourced from the United States, Italy and Spain.

This CDR3 is 17 amino acids long. V lost 0 bases and J lost 0, with 14 bases in between. The germline gives CDR1 SGHKS, CDR2 YYEKEE (reference sequence). Produced via immunoSEQ multiplex PCR; TCRdb's table is partial and in-frame only. This sample has fewer than 150,000 clones, with 85% found just once. This chain links TRBV5-5 with TRBJ2-3, with D possibly matching TRBD2 (5 bases). The sequenced sample was peripheral blood. The clonotype comes from a middle-aged man with acute or convalescent COVID-19. The CDR3 coding sequence is TGTGCCAGCAGCTTGGGAGTAGCGACTCCCAGCACAGATACGCAGTATTTT. This sequence encodes CASSLGVATPSTDTQYF.